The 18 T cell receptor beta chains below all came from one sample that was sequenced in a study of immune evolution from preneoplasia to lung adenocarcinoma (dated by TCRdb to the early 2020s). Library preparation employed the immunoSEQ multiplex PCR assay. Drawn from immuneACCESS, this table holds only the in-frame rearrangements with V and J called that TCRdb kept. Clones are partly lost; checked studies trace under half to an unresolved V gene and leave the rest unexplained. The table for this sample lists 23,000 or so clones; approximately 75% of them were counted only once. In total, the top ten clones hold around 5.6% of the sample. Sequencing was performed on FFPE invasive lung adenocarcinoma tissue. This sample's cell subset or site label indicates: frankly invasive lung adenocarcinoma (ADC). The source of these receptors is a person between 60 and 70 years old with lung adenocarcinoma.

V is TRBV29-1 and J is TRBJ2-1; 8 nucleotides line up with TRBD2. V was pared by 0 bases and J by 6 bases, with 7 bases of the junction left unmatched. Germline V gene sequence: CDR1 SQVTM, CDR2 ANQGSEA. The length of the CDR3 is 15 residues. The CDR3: CSVEDHGRVSNEQFF. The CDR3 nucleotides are TGCAGCGTTGAAGATCACGGGAGGGTCTCCAATGAGCAGTTCTTC.

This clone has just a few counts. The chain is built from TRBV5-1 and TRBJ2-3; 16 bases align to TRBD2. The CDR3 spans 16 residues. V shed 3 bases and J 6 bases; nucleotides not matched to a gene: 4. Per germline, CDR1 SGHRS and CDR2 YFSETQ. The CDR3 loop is CASSWGLAGGADTQYF. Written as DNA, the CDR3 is TGCGCCAGCAGCTGGGGACTAGCGGGAGGGGCGGATACGCAGTATTTT.

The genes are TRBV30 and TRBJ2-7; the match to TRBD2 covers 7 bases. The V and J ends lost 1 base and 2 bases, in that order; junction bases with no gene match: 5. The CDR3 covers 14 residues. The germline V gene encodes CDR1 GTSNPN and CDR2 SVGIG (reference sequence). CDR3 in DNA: TGTGCCTGGAGTGAATGGGCGGGAGCCTACGAGCAGTACTTC. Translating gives CAWSEWAGAYEQYF.

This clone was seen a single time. The CDR3 bases are TGTGCCTGGAGTCACAGGGGGACCGGGATAAATCGTGCCCAGCATTTT. Encoded protein: CAWSHRGTGINRAQHF. The chain recombines TRBV30 with TRBJ1-5, with TRBD1 matching over 8 bases. From germline, CDR1 is GTSNPN and CDR2 SVGIG (reference sequence). Trimming at V came to 2 bases and at J to 11 bases, leaving 17 bases not matched to a gene. CDR3 size: 16 residues.

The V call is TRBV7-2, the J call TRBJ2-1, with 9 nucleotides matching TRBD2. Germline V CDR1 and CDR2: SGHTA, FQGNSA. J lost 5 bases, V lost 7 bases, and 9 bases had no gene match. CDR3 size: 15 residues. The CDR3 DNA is TGTGCCAGCAAAAGAGTCCTAGCGGGAAACAATGAGCAGTTCTTC. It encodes CASKRVLAGNNEQFF. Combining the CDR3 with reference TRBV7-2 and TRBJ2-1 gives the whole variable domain GAGVSQSPSNKVTEKGKDVELRCDPISGHTALYWYRQSLGQGLEFLIYFQGNSAPDKSGLPSDRFSAERTGGSVSTLTIQRTQQEDSAVYLCASKRVLAGNNEQFFGPGTRLTVL.

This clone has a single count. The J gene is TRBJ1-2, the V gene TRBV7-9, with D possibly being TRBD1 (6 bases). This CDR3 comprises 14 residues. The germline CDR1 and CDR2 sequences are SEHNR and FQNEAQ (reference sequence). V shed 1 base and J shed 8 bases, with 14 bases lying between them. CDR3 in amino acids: CASSLEGGGDGYTF. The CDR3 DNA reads TGTGCCAGCAGCTTAGAAGGGGGAGGGGACGGCTACACCTTC.

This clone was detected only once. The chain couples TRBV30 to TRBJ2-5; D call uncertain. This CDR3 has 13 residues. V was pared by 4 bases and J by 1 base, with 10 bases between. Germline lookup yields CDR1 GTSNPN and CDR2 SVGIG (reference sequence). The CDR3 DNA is TGTGCCTGGAAGGCGCTGTTCCAAGAGACCCAGTACTTC. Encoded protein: CAWKALFQETQYF.

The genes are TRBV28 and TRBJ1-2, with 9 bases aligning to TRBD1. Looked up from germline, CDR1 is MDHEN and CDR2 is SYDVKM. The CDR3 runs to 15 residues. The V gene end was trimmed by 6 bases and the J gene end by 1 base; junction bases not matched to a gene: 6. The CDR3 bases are TGTGCCAGCAGGGCGGAGGGACAGGGTAACTATGGCTACACCTTC. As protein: CASRAEGQGNYGYTF.

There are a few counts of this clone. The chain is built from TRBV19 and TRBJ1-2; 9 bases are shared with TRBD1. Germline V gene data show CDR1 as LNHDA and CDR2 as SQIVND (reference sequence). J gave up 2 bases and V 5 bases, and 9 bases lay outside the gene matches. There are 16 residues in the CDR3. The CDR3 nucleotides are TGTGCCAGTAGTTCAACGGGACAGGGAGAGAACTATGGCTACACCTTC. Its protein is CASSSTGQGENYGYTF.

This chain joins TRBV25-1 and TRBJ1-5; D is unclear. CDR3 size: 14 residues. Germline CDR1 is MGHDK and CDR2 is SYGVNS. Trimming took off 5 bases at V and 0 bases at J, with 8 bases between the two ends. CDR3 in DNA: TGTGCCAGCAGTCGAGGGAATAGCAATCAGCCCCAGCATTTT. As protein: CASSRGNSNQPQHF.

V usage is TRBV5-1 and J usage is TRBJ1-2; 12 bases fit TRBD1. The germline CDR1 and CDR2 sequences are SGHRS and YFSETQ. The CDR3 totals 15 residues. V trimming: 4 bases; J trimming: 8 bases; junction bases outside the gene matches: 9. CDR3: CASSPGQGASRGYTF. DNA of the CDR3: TGCGCCAGCAGCCCGGGACAGGGGGCTTCAAGAGGCTACACCTTC.

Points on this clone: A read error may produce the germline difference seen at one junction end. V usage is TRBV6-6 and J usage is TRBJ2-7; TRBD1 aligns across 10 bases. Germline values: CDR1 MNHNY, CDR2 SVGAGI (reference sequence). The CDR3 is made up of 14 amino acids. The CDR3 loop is CASSWDRGVGEQYF. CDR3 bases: TGTGCTAGCAGTTGGGACAGGGGAGTGGGTGAGCAGTACTTC.

The CDR3 loop reads CASSWQGAGELFF. Here the CDR3 DNA reads TGCGCCAGCAGCTGGCAGGGGGCCGGGGAGCTGTTTTTT. This chain uses TRBV5-1 with TRBJ2-2; 7 bases are a match to TRBD1. The CDR3 is made up of 13 amino acids. Germline CDR1 and CDR2: SGHRS and YFSETQ. The trim removed 3 bases at V and 6 bases at J, leaving 2 bases unmatched.

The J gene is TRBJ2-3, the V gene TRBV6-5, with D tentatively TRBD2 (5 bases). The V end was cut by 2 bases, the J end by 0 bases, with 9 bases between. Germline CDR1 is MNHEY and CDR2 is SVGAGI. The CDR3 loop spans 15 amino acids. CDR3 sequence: CASSYGRTSTDTQYF. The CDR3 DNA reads TGTGCCAGCAGTTACGGCCGGACTAGCACAGATACGCAGTATTTT.

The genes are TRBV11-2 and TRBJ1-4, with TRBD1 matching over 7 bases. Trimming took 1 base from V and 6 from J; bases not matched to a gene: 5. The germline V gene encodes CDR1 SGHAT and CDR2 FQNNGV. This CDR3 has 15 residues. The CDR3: CASSLGDRDYEKLFF. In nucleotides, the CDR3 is TGTGCCAGCAGCTTAGGTGACAGGGATTATGAAAAACTGTTTTTT.

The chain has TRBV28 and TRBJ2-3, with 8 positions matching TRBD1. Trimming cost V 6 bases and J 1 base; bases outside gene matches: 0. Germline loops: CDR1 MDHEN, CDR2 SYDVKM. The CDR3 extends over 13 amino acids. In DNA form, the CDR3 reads TGTGCCAGCAGGACAGGGGGCACAGATACGCAGTATTTT. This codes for CASRTGGTDTQYF.

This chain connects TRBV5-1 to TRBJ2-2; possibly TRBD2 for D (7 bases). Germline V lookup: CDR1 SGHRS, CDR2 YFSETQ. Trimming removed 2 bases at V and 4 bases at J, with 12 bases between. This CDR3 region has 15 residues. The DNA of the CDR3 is TGCGCCAGCAGCTTCGGGGGGCCAAGCACCGGGGAGCTGTTTTTT. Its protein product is CASSFGGPSTGELFF. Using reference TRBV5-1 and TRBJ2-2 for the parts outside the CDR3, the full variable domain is KAGVTQTPRYLIKTRGQQVTLSCSPISGHRSVSWYQQTPGQGLQFLFEYFSETQRNKGNFPGRFSGRQFSNSRSEMNVSTLELGDSALYLCASSFGGPSTGELFFGEGSRLTVL.

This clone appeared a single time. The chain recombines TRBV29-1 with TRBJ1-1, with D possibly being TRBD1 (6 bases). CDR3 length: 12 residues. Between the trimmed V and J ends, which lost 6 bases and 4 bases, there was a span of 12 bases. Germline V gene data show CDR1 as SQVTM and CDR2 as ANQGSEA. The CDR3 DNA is TGCAGCGTATGGGGGCGGAGCACTGAAGCTTTCTTT. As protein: CSVWGRSTEAFF.